This T cell receptor beta chain was sequenced for a study of T cell responses to AZD1222 COVID-19 vaccine. TCRdb's copy holds only in-frame clones and misses some; the assay was immunoSEQ multiplex PCR. The data show 65,000 to 70,000 clones, around 83% seen once. CDR1 and CDR2 from the germline V gene are SGHRS and YFSETQ. V lost 0 bases, J lost 7 bases, and 10 bases lay in between. The CDR3 has 14 amino acids. The chain carries TRBV5-1 and TRBJ1-4; TRBD1 might be the D (5 bases). The specimen comprised peripheral blood, sampled on day 0 of AZD1222 vaccination. This TCR was recovered from an adult in good health. The CDR3 DNA reads TGCGCCAGCAGCTTGGGGCAGGGTGGTGAAAAACTGTTTTTT. It is translated as CASSLGQGGEKLFF.